Listed below are T cell receptor beta chains from one sample, sequenced in a study of response to subunit inactivated influenza vaccine. Each CDR3 protein is one row after TCRdb ran MiXCR on the RT-PCR reads. This table holds about 190,000 distinct CDR3 sequences, around 14% found once. The starting material was CD8+ T cells sorted from PBMCs, obtained 5 days after vaccination. These receptors came from a middle-aged man who received an inactivated influenza vaccine. CDR3s include the opening cysteine and the closing phenylalanine or tryptophan. D genes are given only for firm matches. The listing skips clone size in some rows; elsewhere it reads once, few, many or a size class.

j_call v_call d_call cdr3_length clone_size cdr3_aa cdr3_nt
TRBJ1-1 TRBV6-4 NA 13 few CASSDWVNTEAFF TGTGCCAGCAGTGACTGGGTGAACACTGAAGCTTTCTTT
TRBJ2-1 TRBV5-1 NA 14 NA CASSNRDGHNEQFF TGCGCCAGCAGCAACCGGGACGGGCACAATGAGCAGTTCTTC
TRBJ1-5 TRBV3-1 NA 15 NA CASSPTESPNQPQHF TGTGCCAGCAGCCCGACAGAGTCCCCCAATCAGCCCCAGCATTTT
TRBJ2-7 TRBV12-3/TRBV12-4 NA 13 many CASTQTAGNEQYF TGTGCCAGCACCCAGACCGCTGGGAACGAGCAGTACTTC
TRBJ2-1 TRBV29-1 TRBD2 15 NA CSVEEAREVWYEQFF TGCAGCGTTGAAGAAGCGCGGGAGGTGTGGTATGAGCAGTTCTTC
TRBJ2-7 TRBV12-5 TRBD2 15 NA CASTQERGRAYEQYF TGTGCCAGCACCCAAGAACGCGGGAGGGCCTACGAGCAGTACTTC
TRBJ2-1 TRBV7-2 NA 14 NA CASSEEDFYNEQFF TGTGCCAGCAGCGAAGAGGACTTTTACAATGAGCAGTTCTTC
TRBJ1-2 TRBV29-1 TRBD1 15 NA CSVGRQGAANYGYTF TGCAGCGTAGGTCGGCAGGGGGCTGCTAACTATGGCTACACCTTC
TRBJ2-1 TRBV28 NA 17 NA CASSEIGGPNFYNEQFF TGTGCCAGCAGTGAGATTGGAGGGCCAAATTTCTACAATGAGCAGTTCTTC
TRBJ2-7 TRBV7-8 NA 13 NA CASSWYSVYEQYF TGTGCCAGCAGCTGGTATAGCGTCTACGAGCAGTACTTC
TRBJ2-1 TRBV28 NA 15 NA CASSYSRDWRDEQFF TGTGCCAGCAGTTATTCACGGGACTGGAGGGATGAGCAGTTCTTC
TRBJ2-6 TRBV24-1 NA 16 few CATSEAQGSGANVLTF TGTGCCACCAGTGAGGCACAGGGCTCTGGGGCCAACGTCCTGACTTTC
TRBJ2-7 TRBV27 TRBD2 15 NA CASSPGLAPTYEQYF TGTGCCAGCAGCCCCGGACTAGCGCCCACCTACGAGCAGTACTTC
TRBJ1-1 TRBV29-1 NA 13 NA CSVSRGQNTEAFF TGCAGCGTTAGCCGGGGCCAGAACACTGAAGCTTTCTTT
TRBJ2-2 TRBV2 NA 13 few CASSTDDTGELFF TGTGCCAGCAGTACGGACGACACCGGGGAGCTGTTTTTT
TRBJ2-1 TRBV20-1 TRBD1 14 NA CSAKTGPSYNEQFF TGCAGTGCGAAGACAGGGCCTTCCTACAATGAGCAGTTCTTC
TRBJ2-1 TRBV3-1 NA 15 few CASSPLAVRNNEQFF TGTGCCAGCAGCCCCTTAGCGGTCAGAAACAATGAGCAGTTCTTC
TRBJ1-6 TRBV23-1 NA 15 NA CASSQSAGTNSPLHF TGCGCCAGCAGTCAATCGGCAGGGACTAATTCACCCCTCCACTTT
TRBJ2-2 TRBV14 NA 13 NA CASSQGLTGELFF TGTGCCAGCAGCCAAGGACTAACCGGGGAGCTGTTTTTT
TRBJ2-5 TRBV28 TRBD1 15 few CASSLPGTVQETQYF TGTGCCAGCAGTTTACCCGGGACAGTCCAAGAGACCCAGTACTTC
TRBJ1-2 TRBV2 NA 15 few CASSEAGLWNYGYTF TGTGCCAGCAGTGAAGCAGGCCTCTGGAACTATGGCTACACCTTC
TRBJ1-2 TRBV7-9 NA 15 NA CASSPELGSGEDYTF TGTGCCAGCAGCCCCGAGCTGGGGTCCGGGGAGGACTACACCTTC
TRBJ1-1 TRBV4-3 TRBD1 13 many CASSQYVGQAAFF TGCGCCAGCAGCCAATATGTGGGACAGGCGGCTTTCTTT
TRBJ2-7 TRBV7-8 TRBD1 14 NA CASSWYYHRGEQYF TGTGCCAGCAGCTGGTACTACCACAGGGGCGAGCAGTACTTC
TRBJ1-5 TRBV6-5 NA 14 few CASSYFGHDQPQHF TGTGCCAGCAGTTATTTTGGACACGATCAGCCCCAGCATTTT
TRBJ2-7 TRBV20-1 NA 13 few CSARSLAGYEQYF TGCAGTGCTAGGAGCCTAGCTGGTTACGAGCAGTACTTC
TRBJ2-1 TRBV27 TRBD2 15 few CASSLGTRGHNEQFF TGTGCCAGCAGTTTAGGGACTAGGGGCCACAATGAGCAGTTCTTC
TRBJ2-5 TRBV6-2/TRBV6-3 NA 13 NA CASSQFYQETQYF TGTGCCAGCAGTCAGTTTTACCAAGAGACCCAGTACTTC
TRBJ2-7 TRBV11-1 NA 12 few CASSKQGYEQYF TGTGCCAGCAGCAAACAGGGCTACGAGCAGTACTTC
TRBJ2-1 TRBV7-6 NA 15 few CASSWVGGSFNEQFF TGTGCCAGCAGCTGGGTCGGGGGTTCCTTCAATGAGCAGTTCTTC
TRBJ2-7 TRBV29-1 TRBD2 12 few CSARLGEGEQYF TGCAGCGCACGGCTAGGGGAGGGCGAGCAGTACTTC
TRBJ1-1 TRBV3-1 NA 15 NA CASSQEHLGNTEAFF TGTGCCAGCAGCCAAGAGCATTTGGGGAACACTGAAGCTTTCTTT
TRBJ2-1 TRBV20-1 NA 13 NA CSAQDSSYNEQFF TGCAGTGCTCAGGACAGTTCCTACAATGAGCAGTTCTTC
TRBJ2-1 TRBV4-2 TRBD2 18 NA CASSPISGTAHSYNEQFF TGTGCCAGCAGCCCTATTAGCGGGACGGCCCACTCCTACAATGAGCAGTTCTTC
TRBJ2-1 TRBV12-3/TRBV12-4 NA 16 NA CTSSPYGLPSVDEQFF TGTACCAGCAGTCCCTACGGACTACCTTCCGTGGATGAGCAGTTCTTC
TRBJ2-1 TRBV19 TRBD2 15 few CASNLGGSSYNEQFF TGTGCCAGTAACCTCGGGGGGAGTAGTTACAATGAGCAGTTCTTC
TRBJ2-1 TRBV18 NA 14 many CASSPNSGYNEQFF TGTGCCAGCTCACCGAATAGCGGCTACAATGAGCAGTTCTTC
TRBJ1-5 TRBV28 NA 18 NA CASPPVGQRLNSNQPQHF TGTGCCAGCCCTCCAGTAGGACAGAGACTCAATAGCAATCAGCCCCAGCATTTT
TRBJ2-2 TRBV7-9 NA 14 many CASTWTVNTGELFF TGTGCCAGCACCTGGACGGTGAACACCGGGGAGCTGTTTTTT
TRBJ1-2 TRBV18 TRBD1 15 NA CASSPWDRGTPGYTF TGTGCCAGCTCACCATGGGACAGGGGAACTCCCGGCTACACCTTC
TRBJ2-6 TRBV19 NA 15 NA CASSVRNSGANVLTF TGTGCCAGTAGTGTCAGGAACTCTGGGGCCAACGTCCTGACTTTC
TRBJ2-1 TRBV3-1 TRBD2 17 NA CASSQDIGGSSYNEQFF TGTGCCAGCAGCCAAGATATCGGCGGGAGCTCCTACAATGAGCAGTTCTTC
TRBJ2-3 TRBV12-5 NA 11 NA CASGAGTSQYF TGTGCTAGTGGGGCCGGGACTTCTCAGTATTTT